This TCR beta chain originates from a study of blood T cell repertoires in COVID-19. Germline V CDR1 and CDR2: MNHNS, SASEGT. The length of the CDR3 is 17 residues. The ends lost 1 base at V and 5 bases at J; junction bases unmatched: 9. In the source study's methods: It was from reference gene primer amplification that nucleated cell counts were estimated. Profiled with immunoSEQ multiplex PCR; TCRdb holds only in-frame clones, not every one. V and J calls and clone size are those listed in that table; D and trimming were worked out from the DNA. Among about 140,000 clones listed, approximately 88% were seen once.

The receptor comes from a woman aged 45 to 65 with acute or convalescent COVID-19. The gene calls are TRBV6-1 and TRBJ2-7; 12 bases line up with TRBD1. The sequenced sample was peripheral blood. The CDR3, as DNA: TGTGCCAGCAGTGAAGAAGGGACAGGGGGCTTCTGGGACGAGCAGTACTTC. This encodes CASSEEGTGGFWDEQYF.